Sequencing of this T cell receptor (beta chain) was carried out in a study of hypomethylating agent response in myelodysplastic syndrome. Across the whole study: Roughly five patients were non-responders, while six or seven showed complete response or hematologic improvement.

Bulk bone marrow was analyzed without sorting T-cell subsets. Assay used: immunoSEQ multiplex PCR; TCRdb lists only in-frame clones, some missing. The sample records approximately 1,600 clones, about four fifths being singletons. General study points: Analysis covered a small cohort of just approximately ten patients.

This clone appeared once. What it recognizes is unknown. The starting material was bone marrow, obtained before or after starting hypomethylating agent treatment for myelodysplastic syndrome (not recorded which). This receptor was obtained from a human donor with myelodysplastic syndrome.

The CDR3 sequence is CAISEGQPGELFF. The CDR3 DNA sequence: TGTGCCATCAGTGAAGGGCAGCCCGGGGAGCTGTTTTTT. This rearrangement joins TRBV10-3 to TRBJ2-2; D is uncertain. V was pared by 3 bases and J by 6 bases, with 8 bases between. The CDR3 sequence is 13 residues long. Germline CDR1 and CDR2: ENHRY and SYGVKD.